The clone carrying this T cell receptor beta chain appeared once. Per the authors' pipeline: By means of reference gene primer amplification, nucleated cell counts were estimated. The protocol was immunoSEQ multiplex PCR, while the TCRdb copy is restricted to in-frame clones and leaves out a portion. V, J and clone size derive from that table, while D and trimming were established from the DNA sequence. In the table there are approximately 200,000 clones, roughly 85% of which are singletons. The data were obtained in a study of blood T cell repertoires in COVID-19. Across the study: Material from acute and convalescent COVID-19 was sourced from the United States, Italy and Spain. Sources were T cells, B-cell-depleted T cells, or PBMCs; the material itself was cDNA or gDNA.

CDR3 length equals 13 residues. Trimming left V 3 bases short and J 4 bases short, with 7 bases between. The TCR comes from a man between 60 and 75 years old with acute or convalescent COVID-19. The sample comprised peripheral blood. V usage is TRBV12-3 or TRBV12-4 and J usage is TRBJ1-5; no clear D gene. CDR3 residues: CASSLGTNQPQHF. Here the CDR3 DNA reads TGTGCCAGCAGTTTGGGCACTAATCAGCCCCAGCATTTT.